The 8 T cell receptor beta chains below were found in one sample sequenced in a study of early stage breast cancer tumors. TCRdb keeps only in-frame clones here, not all; method: immunoSEQ multiplex PCR. The sample holds some 24,000 clones, roughly 64% seen once. The sequenced sample was breast tumor tissue. These receptors were obtained from a person between 60 and 69 years old with breast cancer.

By its share, this clone is medium-sized. The CDR3 region is CASSKQGRGADTQYF. The CDR3 region has the DNA TGTGCCAGCAGTAAACAGGGGAGAGGGGCAGATACGCAGTATTTT. The rearrangement uses TRBV6-5 and TRBJ2-3, with 7 bases fitting TRBD1. V was pared by 5 bases and J by 4 bases, with 9 bases of the junction left unmatched. CDR3 length: 15 residues. Germline CDR1 and CDR2: MNHEY and SVGAGI.

This clone was counted a few times. The genes are TRBV19 and TRBJ1-4; tentative D call: TRBD1 (5 bases). The ends were cut back, 5 bases at V and 4 bases at J, with 17 bases in the middle. CDR1 and CDR2 from the germline V gene are LNHDA and SQIVND (reference sequence). The CDR3 has 16 residues. CDR3: CASSPHRRNYNEKLFF. Here the CDR3 DNA reads TGTGCCAGTAGTCCCCACAGGCGGAATTATAATGAAAAACTGTTTTTT.

This clone has only one observation. The V and J genes are TRBV29-1 and TRBJ2-5; weak D call: TRBD1 (6 bases). V lost 4 bases, J lost 6 bases, and 18 bases lay in between. Per the germline V gene, CDR1 is SQVTM and CDR2 is ANQGSEA. The CDR3 length is 14 residues. Here the CDR3 reads CSVGLLQGQKTQYF. The CDR3 DNA reads TGCAGCGTTGGCCTTTTACAGGGTCAGAAGACCCAGTACTTC.

For this clone: The sample carries other DNA sequences with the same CDR3. The V gene is TRBV18, the J gene TRBJ2-1; 8 bases agree with TRBD2. This CDR3 has 15 amino acids. Germline assignment: CDR1 KGHSH and CDR2 LQKENI. Trimming at V came to 2 bases and at J to 5 bases, leaving 5 bases not matched to a gene. The CDR3 spells CASSPGSGRDNEQFF. The DNA of the CDR3 is TGTGCCAGCTCACCAGGCAGCGGGAGAGACAATGAGCAGTTCTTC.

This clone was seen a few times. This chain links TRBV27 with TRBJ2-1; the match to TRBD2 covers 8 bases. The CDR3 is made up of 18 amino acids. Germline CDR1 and CDR2: MNHEY and SMNVEV (reference sequence). V lost 0 bases and J lost 9; bases outside the gene matches: 16. CDR3 residues: CASSLSSSAGAGVGEQFF. DNA of the CDR3: TGTGCCAGCAGTTTATCTTCCTCGGCGGGAGCGGGGGTAGGTGAGCAGTTCTTC.

The V call is TRBV4-3, the J call TRBJ2-3; D is possibly TRBD2 (7 bases). Trimming pared 4 bases from V and 6 bases from J, leaving 11 bases between. The CDR3 extends over 13 amino acids. Per the germline V gene, CDR1 is LGHNA and CDR2 is YSLEER. The CDR3 nucleotides are TGCGCCAGCAGCCCGGGGGGCAGGGATACGCAGTATTTT. Protein product: CASSPGGRDTQYF.

The V call is TRBV28, the J call TRBJ1-5, with D maybe TRBD1 (6 bases). V was clipped by 6 bases and J by 0 bases, with 18 bases between them. The CDR3 consists of 17 residues. The germline CDR1 and CDR2 sequences are MDHEN and SYDVKM. CDR3 amino acids: CASSRRLTGFSNQPQHF. For the CDR3, the DNA is TGTGCCAGCAGCCGTCGTCTAACAGGGTTTAGCAATCAGCCCCAGCATTTT. The entire variable domain, with the rest obtained from reference TRBV28 and TRBJ1-5, is as follows: DVKVTQSSRYLVKRTGEKVFLECVQDMDHENMFWYRQDPGLGLRLIYFSYDVKMKEKGDIPEGYSVSREKKERFSLILESASTNQTSMYLCASSRRLTGFSNQPQHFGDGTRLSIL.

The chain combines TRBV7-2 with TRBJ2-3; TRBD2 might be the D (6 bases). V lost 6 bases and J 4 bases, leaving 14 bases between the germline ends. Germline loops: CDR1 SGHTA, CDR2 FQGNSA. This CDR3 has 14 amino acids. Written as DNA, the CDR3 is TGTGCCAGCAGAAGACTGGAGGGTGCAGATACGCAGTATTTT. This codes for CASRRLEGADTQYF.